The present TCR beta chain was sequenced within a study of lymphopenia after photon versus proton radiotherapy. Overall study findings and caveats: In patients who died, overall survival fell as post-nadir TCR diversity dropped more.

Details on this clone: Its specificity is unknown.

The table came from immunoSEQ multiplex PCR; TCRdb's copy has only in-frame clones and leaves some out. Of several thousand clones in the sample, around 88% were seen once. CDR3 length: 12 residues. V lost 0 bases to trimming and J lost 5 bases, with 5 bases between them. The germline V gene has CDR1 SGHTS and CDR2 YDEGEE. The chain combines TRBV5-8 with TRBJ1-1; D is unresolved. The specimen comprised peripheral blood, sampled from a patient treated with photon-based radiotherapy. This sequence originates from a man aged 80 or over with cholangiocarcinoma. In DNA form, the CDR3 reads TGTGCCAGCAGCTTGGGTCGGACTGAAGCTTTCTTT. Translating gives CASSLGRTEAFF.